This T cell receptor (beta chain) was found in a study of patients and donors after allogeneic stem cell transplantation. This clonotype has ten or more counts. Germline lookup yields CDR1 SQVTM and CDR2 ANQGSEA. The CDR3 contains 13 residues. The V gene end was trimmed by 5 bases and the J gene end by 6 bases; junction bases not matched to a gene: 9. TCRdb reprocessed the RT-PCR reads via MiXCR and lists one record per CDR3 protein. Seen here are 190,000 or so distinct CDR3 sequences, around two fifths observed once, and the top ten hold about 30%. Sequencing input: blood, either unsorted or a sorted T cell fraction (not recorded which). The chain has TRBV29-1 and TRBJ1-2; 7 bases line up with TRBD1. The clonotype comes from a human donor who was either an allogeneic HSCT recipient or a stem cell or donor lymphocyte infusion donor (not recorded which). It is not recorded whose cells these are; they may come from a transplant donor. This chain's CDR3 is CSVPTGDLDGYTF. DNA of the CDR3: TGCAGCGTTCCTACAGGGGATTTGGATGGCTACACCTTC.